The 16 T cell receptor beta chains listed next were all sequenced from one sample in a study of blood T cell repertoires in COVID-19. Measured with immunoSEQ multiplex PCR; TCRdb has only the in-frame clones, and not every one. The sample records around 54,000 clones, 89% being singletons. Sequencing input: peripheral blood. These receptors came from a human donor in a cohort sampled during active COVID-19.

The table lists this clone with a count of one. The V gene is TRBV13, the J gene TRBJ2-1; 8 bases are a match to TRBD2. The V gene's germline CDR1 is PRHDT and CDR2 FYEKMQ (reference sequence). After removal of 4 bases from V and 1 base from J, the junction contained 6 bases not matched to a gene. The CDR3 is 16 residues long. The CDR3 loop reads CASSSPSGSSYNEQFF. The CDR3 DNA reads TGTGCCAGCAGCTCCCCAAGCGGGAGTTCCTACAATGAGCAGTTCTTC.

The chain uses TRBV11-2 and TRBJ2-7; TRBD2 matches at 10 bases. This CDR3 spans 14 amino acids. J was trimmed by 2 bases and V by 7 bases; bases with no gene match: 5. Germline V gives CDR1 SGHAT, CDR2 FQNNGV. CDR3 protein: CASTIAGGAYEQYF. CDR3 sequence (DNA): TGTGCCAGCACCATAGCGGGAGGCGCCTACGAGCAGTACTTC.

The V call is TRBV6-6, the J call TRBJ2-7; D gene uncertain. V was pared by 0 bases and J by 2 bases, with 8 bases between. CDR1 and CDR2 from the germline V gene are MNHNY and SVGAGI (reference sequence). The CDR3 spans 14 residues. The CDR3 region is CASSYSRVTYEQYF. CDR3 in DNA: TGTGCCAGCAGTTACTCCCGGGTTACCTACGAGCAGTACTTC.

The chain is built from TRBV18 and TRBJ1-5; maybe TRBD1 (5 bases). Germline V gives CDR1 KGHSH, CDR2 LQKENI. The length of the CDR3 is 18 residues. Trimming shortened V by 2 bases and J by 4 bases, and 21 bases separated the two germline ends. This CDR3 reads CASSPIPPPTVGNQPQHF. The CDR3 DNA reads TGTGCCAGCTCACCAATCCCCCCCCCGACAGTGGGGAATCAGCCCCAGCATTTT.

The chain uses TRBV11-3 and TRBJ2-1; 7 bases agree with TRBD1. The CDR3 extends over 15 amino acids. Trimming removed 5 bases from V and 0 bases from J; junction bases left unmatched: 4. The germline CDR1 and CDR2 sequences are SGHNT and YENEEA. In DNA, the CDR3 is TGTGCCAGCAGCCCATACAGGGGCTCCTACAATGAGCAGTTCTTC. Translated: CASSPYRGSYNEQFF.

The gene calls are TRBV5-4 and TRBJ2-7; a weak D match, TRBD2 (6 bases). This CDR3 spans 14 amino acids. The V end lost 4 bases, the J end lost 5 bases, and 16 bases lay between the germline ends. Per the germline V gene, CDR1 is SGHNT and CDR2 is YYREEE (reference sequence). The CDR3 DNA follows: TGTGCCAGCAGCCTGGGGTCGGGGGTAAACGAGCAGTACTTC. Translating it yields CASSLGSGVNEQYF.

For this clone: A junction end diverges from the germline sequence, so it may reflect a read error. This same CDR3 is encoded by further DNA sequences in the sample. This chain uses TRBV2 with TRBJ2-5; 9 bases map to TRBD1. CDR1 is SNHLY, CDR2 FYNNEI, per germline. The CDR3 covers 14 residues. CDR3 DNA sequence: TGTGCCAGCAGCGAAGACAGGGGGAGAGAGACCCAGTACTTC. Its protein product is CASSEDRGRETQYF.

CDR3 region: CASSQITGLVYNEQFF. Here the CDR3 DNA reads TGTGCCAGCAGCCAAATCACGGGACTAGTCTACAATGAGCAGTTCTTC. The V and J genes are TRBV11-2 and TRBJ2-1, with TRBD2 matching 8 bases. The CDR3 runs to 16 residues. The trim removed 5 bases at V and 3 bases at J, leaving 9 bases unmatched. Germline lookup yields CDR1 SGHAT and CDR2 FQNNGV. Supplemented by reference TRBV11-2 and TRBJ2-1, the full variable domain reads EAGVAQSPRYKIIEKRQSVAFWCNPISGHATLYWYQQILGQGPKLLIQFQNNGVVDDSQLPKDRFSAERLKGVDSTLKIQPAKLEDSAVYLCASSQITGLVYNEQFFGPGTRLTVL.

The V call is TRBV5-8, the J call TRBJ1-1; no definite D call. Germline CDR1 and CDR2: SGHTS and YDEGEE. The V gene lost 1 base and the J gene lost 1 base, with 5 bases spanning the gap. This CDR3 spans 13 amino acids. DNA for the CDR3: TGTGCCAGCAGCTTGAACTGGAACACTGAAGCTTTCTTT. It yields the protein CASSLNWNTEAFF.

This sequence joins TRBV3-1 (or the pseudogene TRBV3-2) and TRBJ1-2, with D possibly being TRBD1 (5 bases). The V and J ends lost 4 bases and 2 bases respectively, with 8 bases between them. Germline lookup yields CDR1 LGHDT and CDR2 YNNKEL (reference sequence). The CDR3 has 13 residues. CDR3 nucleotide sequence: TGTGCCAGCAGCCGCAGGGCCAACTATGGCTACACCTTC. Translated: CASSRRANYGYTF.

V and J are TRBV27 and TRBJ1-4; 7 nucleotides line up with TRBD1. This CDR3 region has 14 residues. Germline assignment: CDR1 MNHEY and CDR2 SMNVEV (reference sequence). The junction had 5 bases not matched to a gene; V was cut back by 3 bases and J by 7 bases. The CDR3 spells CASSLTGFAEKLFF. In DNA form, the CDR3 reads TGTGCCAGCAGTTTGACAGGGTTCGCTGAAAAACTGTTTTTT.

V is TRBV6-2 or TRBV6-3 and J is TRBJ2-3; 14 bases align to TRBD2. Per the germline V gene, CDR1 is MNHEY and CDR2 is SVGEGT. J lost 5 bases, V lost 2 bases, and 15 bases had no gene match. The CDR3 runs 20 residues. CDR3 coding DNA: TGTGCCAGCAGTTACCGCGGACTAGCGGGAGGTGAGGGACACGGAGATACGCAGTATTTT. This gives the protein CASSYRGLAGGEGHGDTQYF.

This clone was detected only once. The chain combines TRBV5-8 with TRBJ2-3, with 8 bases aligning to TRBD2. The ends lost 0 bases at V and 3 bases at J; junction bases unmatched: 9. CDR1 and CDR2 (germline): SGHTS, YDEGEE. This CDR3 has 17 amino acids. In nucleotides, the CDR3 is TGTGCCAGCAGCTTGGCCGTCGTAGCTAGCGGGACAGATACGCAGTATTTT. Amino acids: CASSLAVVASGTDTQYF.

The chain joins TRBV6-6 to TRBJ2-3, with D possibly TRBD2 on 6 matching bases. The CDR3 runs 13 residues. The V end lost 6 bases, the J end lost 4 bases, and 11 bases lay between the germline ends. From germline, CDR1 is MNHNY and CDR2 SVGAGI (reference sequence). CDR3 sequence (DNA): TGTGCCAGCAGCCGCGGGGCTTCAGATACGCAGTATTTT. Encoded protein: CASSRGASDTQYF.

The chain joins TRBV12-3 or TRBV12-4 to TRBJ2-7; TRBD1 is a possible D gene (5 bases). With 5 bases removed from V and 2 bases from J, the gap between germline ends came to 10 bases. CDR3 length equals 13 residues. CDR3 region: CASSPQETYEQYF. CDR3 DNA sequence: TGTGCCAGCAGTCCACAGGAAACCTACGAGCAGTACTTC.

The chain carries TRBV5-6 and TRBJ1-2; the match to TRBD1 covers 7 bases. V lost 2 bases to trimming and J lost 5 bases; unmatched junction nucleotides: 9. CDR1 is SGHDT, CDR2 YYEEEE, per germline. There are 15 residues in the CDR3. Written as DNA, the CDR3 is TGTGCCAGCAGCTTTGCGCAGGGGGAATATTATGGCTACACCTTC. Residues: CASSFAQGEYYGYTF.